Listed here are 19 T cell receptor beta chains from one sample, sequenced in a study of blood T cells in healthy people across ages. With a J-beta primer mix and a sample-barcoded 5' primer, a second PCR ran about 7 to 12 cycles. From the 5' RACE reads, TCRdb called clonotypes with MiXCR, one entry per CDR3 protein. The repertoire has 550,000 to 800,000 distinct CDR3 sequences, about 32% of them found once; the top ten carry 15% to 19%. Specimen: blood. The receptors stem from a woman aged 80 or over in good health.

The genes are TRBV30 and TRBJ2-1; the match to TRBD2 covers 13 bases. J was trimmed by 4 bases and V by 8 bases; bases with no gene match: 2. This CDR3 has 13 amino acids. Per the germline V gene, CDR1 is GTSNPN and CDR2 is SVGIG (reference sequence). CDR3 coding DNA: TGTGCCGAGGGACTAGCGGGGTACAATGAGCAGTTCTTC. Translation gives CAEGLAGYNEQFF.

There are a few counts of this clonotype. V usage is TRBV19 and J usage is TRBJ2-5, with a weak D call TRBD1 (6 bases). Germline CDR1 and CDR2: LNHDA and SQIVND (reference sequence). V was trimmed by 0 bases and J by 6 bases, leaving 11 bases between them. This CDR3 is 14 amino acids long. DNA of the CDR3: TGTGCCAGTAGTATAGAATCAGGGGTCAAGACCCAGTACTTC. Protein sequence: CASSIESGVKTQYF.

The sample holds one count of this clonotype. The V gene is TRBV20-1, the J gene TRBJ2-3; D gene ambiguous. This CDR3 spans 11 amino acids. Germline V lookup: CDR1 DFQATT, CDR2 SNEGSKA (reference sequence). Deletions cut 3 bases from V and 5 bases from J, with 6 bases between. The CDR3 nucleotides are TGCAGTGCTAGGTCGCAAGATACGCAGTATTTT. This codes for CSARSQDTQYF.

This clonotype was found many times. This chain connects TRBV5-1 to TRBJ1-5, with D possibly being TRBD1 (6 bases). The CDR3 extends over 13 amino acids. The V and J ends lost 7 bases and 4 bases respectively, with 12 bases between them. CDR1 is SGHRS, CDR2 YFSETQ, per germline. As DNA, the CDR3 is TGCGCCAGCGCCGACAGGCCTAATCAGCCCCAGCATTTT. Translated, it gives CASADRPNQPQHF.

About this clonotype: Possible read error: a much larger clone is one base away. The chain combines TRBV20-1 with TRBJ2-5; D possibly uses TRBD1 or TRBD2 (5 bases each). The CDR3 consists of 14 residues. Deletions cut 6 bases from V and 2 bases from J, with 16 bases between. CDR1 and CDR2 (germline): DFQATT, SNEGSKA (reference sequence). The CDR3 DNA reads TGCAGTGCGACCCCGGGGCGAGTTCAAGAGACCCAGTACTTC. This sequence encodes CSATPGRVQETQYF.

The table lists this clonotype with many counts. The J gene is TRBJ1-5, the V gene TRBV7-9, with D possibly matching TRBD1 (5 bases). The V and J ends lost 1 base and 4 bases respectively, with 14 bases between them. Germline V CDR1 and CDR2: SEHNR, FQNEAQ (reference sequence). The CDR3 length is 16 residues. The CDR3 is CASSLEVGPPNQPQHF. CDR3 nucleotide sequence: TGTGCCAGCAGCTTAGAGGTGGGACCCCCGAATCAGCCCCAGCATTTT.

The J gene is TRBJ1-2, the V gene TRBV2; 8 nucleotides match TRBD1. The germline CDR1 and CDR2 sequences are SNHLY and FYNNEI. The CDR3 runs to 17 residues. Trimming at V came to 6 bases and at J to 4 bases, leaving 16 bases not matched to a gene. CDR3 residues: CASSQGAQGKELYGYTF. CDR3 nucleotides: TGTGCCAGCAGCCAGGGGGCCCAGGGTAAAGAACTCTATGGCTACACCTTC. The entire variable domain, with the rest obtained from reference TRBV2 and TRBJ1-2, is as follows: EPEVTQTPSHQVTQMGQEVILRCVPISNHLYFYWYRQILGQKVEFLVSFYNNEISEKSEIFDDQFSVERPDGSNFTLKIRSTKLEDSAMYFCASSQGAQGKELYGYTFGSGTRLTVV.

This clonotype was counted between two and nine times. This rearrangement joins TRBV12-3 or TRBV12-4 to TRBJ2-1; the match to TRBD1 covers 9 bases. The J call may be mistaken, given a closer DNA end match to TRBJ2-7. This CDR3 has 15 amino acids. CDR3 in DNA: TGTGCCAGCAGTACCGGGACAGGGATCTACAATGAGCAGTACTTC. It is translated as CASSTGTGIYNEQYF.

This clonotype was recorded many times. The chain is built from TRBV28 and TRBJ2-4, with a weak D call TRBD1 (6 bases). This CDR3 has 16 residues. CDR1 is MDHEN and CDR2 is SYDVKM in the germline V gene. Trimming took 3 bases from V and 0 from J, leaving 12 bases between them. In nucleotides, the CDR3 is TGTGCCAGCAGTTTGGGGGCAGTACGAGCCAAAAACATTCAGTACTTC. Its translation: CASSLGAVRAKNIQYF.

The sample holds a few counts of this clonotype. The rearrangement uses TRBV25-1 and TRBJ1-6; tentative D call: TRBD1 (5 bases). The CDR3 is made up of 17 amino acids. V was cut by 4 bases and J by 9 bases, with 22 bases left in between. From germline, CDR1 is MGHDK and CDR2 SYGVNS. CDR3 loop: CASSVIGQGLRGSPLHF. The CDR3 nucleotides read TGTGCCAGCAGTGTTATCGGGCAAGGACTGAGGGGTTCACCCCTCCACTTT.

Ten or more counts support this clonotype. The rearrangement uses TRBV7-2 and TRBJ1-6; TRBD1 might be the D (6 bases). V lost 1 base, J lost 7 bases, and 14 bases lay in between. In germline, CDR1 is SGHTA, CDR2 FQGNSA. This CDR3 is built from 16 residues. The CDR3 coding sequence is TGTGCCAGCAGCTTAGGCCGGGGGCGAAACAATTCACCCCTCCACTTT. Translation: CASSLGRGRNNSPLHF. The full variable domain, its missing parts supplied by reference TRBV7-2 and TRBJ1-6, is GAGVSQSPSNKVTEKGKDVELRCDPISGHTALYWYRQSLGQGLEFLIYFQGNSAPDKSGLPSDRFSAERTGGSVSTLTIQRTQQEDSAVYLCASSLGRGRNNSPLHFGNGTRLTVT.

This clonotype was observed at least ten times. The chain couples TRBV14 to TRBJ2-1; D unresolved. This CDR3 contains 13 residues. The V end was cut by 1 base, the J end by 10 bases, with 11 bases between. Looked up from germline, CDR1 is SGHDN and CDR2 is FVKESK. Here the CDR3 DNA reads TGTGCCAGCAGCCAAGTTCAAGGCTCCGAGCAGTTCTTC. Encoded protein: CASSQVQGSEQFF. The whole variable domain, remainder taken from reference TRBV14 and TRBJ2-1, is EAGVTQFPSHSVIEKGQTVTLRCDPISGHDNLYWYRRVMGKEIKFLLHFVKESKQDESGMPNNRFLAERTGGTYSTLKVQPAELEDSGVYFCASSQVQGSEQFFGPGTRLTVL.

This sequence joins TRBV7-2 and TRBJ2-7; D may be TRBD2 (5 bases). The V end lost 4 bases, the J end lost 3 bases, and 13 bases lay between the germline ends. From germline, CDR1 is SGHTA and CDR2 FQGNSA. The CDR3 is 14 residues long. The CDR3 DNA follows: TGTGCCAGCAGCTCAGGCCCTCGGGGCTACGAGCAGTACTTC. It codes for CASSSGPRGYEQYF.

This clonotype was observed a few times. The chain employs TRBV30 and TRBJ2-5, with D possibly matching TRBD2 (6 bases). Per the germline V gene, CDR1 is GTSNPN and CDR2 is SVGIG (reference sequence). The CDR3 runs to 16 residues. Trimming took off 1 base at V and 4 bases at J, with 19 bases between the two ends. The CDR3, as DNA: TGTGCCTGGAGTGAGGGCGGCCGGGGGAATGGAGAGACCCAGTACTTC. Translation gives CAWSEGGRGNGETQYF.

This clonotype occurred many times. The chain couples TRBV6-5 to TRBJ2-7, with no clear D. The germline gives CDR1 MNHEY, CDR2 SVGAGI. The germline V and J ends were trimmed by 6 bases and 3 bases, with 9 bases remaining between them. The CDR3 sequence is 12 residues long. The CDR3 region has the DNA TGTGCCAGCAGCGACAAGTTCTACGAGCAGTACTTC. It is translated as CASSDKFYEQYF.

The chain is built from TRBV12-3 or TRBV12-4 and TRBJ2-2; D uncertain. V dropped 6 bases and J dropped 1 base, with 9 bases sitting between them. The CDR3 totals 14 residues. The chain's CDR3 is CASSYHGNTGELFF. CDR3 nucleotides: TGTGCCAGCAGCTACCACGGGAACACCGGGGAGCTGTTTTTT.

In its sample, this clonotype was seen many times. This sequence joins TRBV7-2 and TRBJ2-7; 9 bases match TRBD1. After removal of 5 bases from V and 10 bases from J, the junction contained 12 bases not matched to a gene. CDR3 size: 14 residues. CDR1 and CDR2 from the germline V gene are SGHTA and FQGNSA. CDR3 region: CASSERTGVREQYF. Written as DNA, the CDR3 is TGTGCCAGCAGCGAGCGGACAGGGGTACGAGAACAGTACTTC.

This clonotype showed up many times. CDR3 bases: TGTGCCAGCAGTTTGGGCAGGAGCTATGGCTACACCTTC. Translating it yields CASSLGRSYGYTF. The rearrangement joins TRBV28 to TRBJ1-2; no firm D call. The CDR3 is made up of 13 amino acids. The V gene lost 3 bases and the J gene lost 4 bases, with 9 bases spanning the gap. Germline V lookup: CDR1 MDHEN, CDR2 SYDVKM.

This clonotype was detected a few times. Mismatch with germline at one junction end may stem from a read error. The V and J genes are TRBV9 and TRBJ2-5; a weak D match, TRBD1 (6 bases). The CDR3 totals 15 residues. Per the germline V gene, CDR1 is SGDLS and CDR2 is YYNGEE. The CDR3 region has the DNA TGTGCCGGCAGCGTAGCAGTCCAGGGGCAAGAGACCCAGTACTTC. Its protein is CAGSVAVQGQETQYF.